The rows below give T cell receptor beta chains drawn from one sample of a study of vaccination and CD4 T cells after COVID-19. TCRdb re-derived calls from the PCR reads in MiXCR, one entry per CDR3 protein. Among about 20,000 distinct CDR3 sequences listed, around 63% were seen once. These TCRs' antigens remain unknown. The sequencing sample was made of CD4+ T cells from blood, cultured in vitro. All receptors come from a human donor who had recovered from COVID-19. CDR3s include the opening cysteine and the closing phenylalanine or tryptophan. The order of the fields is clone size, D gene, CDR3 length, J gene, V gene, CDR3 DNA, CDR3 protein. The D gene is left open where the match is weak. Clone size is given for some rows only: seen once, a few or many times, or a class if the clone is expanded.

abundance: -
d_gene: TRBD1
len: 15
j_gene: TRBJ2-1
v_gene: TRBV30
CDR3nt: TGTGCCTGGAGTGGTTACTGGACAGGGGACAATGAGCAGTTCTTC
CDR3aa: CAWSGYWTGDNEQFF

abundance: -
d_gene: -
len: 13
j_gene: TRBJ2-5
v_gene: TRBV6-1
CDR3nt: TGTGCCAGCAGTGTTCAGGGGGAGGCTACCCAGTACTTC
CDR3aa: CASSVQGEATQYF

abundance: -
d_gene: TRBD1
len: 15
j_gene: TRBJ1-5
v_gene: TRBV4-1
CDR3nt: TGCGCCAGCAGCCGGGGACAGGGGTGGAATCAGCCCCAGCATTTT
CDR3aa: CASSRGQGWNQPQHF

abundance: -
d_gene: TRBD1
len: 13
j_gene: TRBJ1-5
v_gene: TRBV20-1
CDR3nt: TGCAGTGCAGGGGGCCGTGGCAATCAGCCCCAGCATTTT
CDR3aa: CSAGGRGNQPQHF

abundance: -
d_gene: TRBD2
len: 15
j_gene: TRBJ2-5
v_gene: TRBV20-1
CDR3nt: TGCAGTGCTAGAGATCGCACTAGCGGACAAGAGACCCAGTACTTC
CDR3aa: CSARDRTSGQETQYF

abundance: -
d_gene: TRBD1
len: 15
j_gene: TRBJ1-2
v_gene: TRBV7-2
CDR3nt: TGTGCCAGCAGCTTTGGGGACAGGGGGCTGCATGGCTACACCTTC
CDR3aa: CASSFGDRGLHGYTF

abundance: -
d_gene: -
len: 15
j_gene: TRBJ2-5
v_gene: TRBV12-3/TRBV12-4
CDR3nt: TGTGCCAGCAGTTTAGGGGGGACGTTACAAGAGACCCAGTACTTC
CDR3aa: CASSLGGTLQETQYF

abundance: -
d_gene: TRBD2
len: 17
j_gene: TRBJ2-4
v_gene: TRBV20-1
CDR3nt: TGCAGTGCCGAGGGGCTAGCGGGGGGCGGGGCCAAAAACATTCAGTACTTC
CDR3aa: CSAEGLAGGGAKNIQYF

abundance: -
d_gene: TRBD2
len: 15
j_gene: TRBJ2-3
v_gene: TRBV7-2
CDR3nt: TGTGCCAGCACCAGGACTAGCGGGGGGGCAGATACGCAGTATTTT
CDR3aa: CASTRTSGGADTQYF

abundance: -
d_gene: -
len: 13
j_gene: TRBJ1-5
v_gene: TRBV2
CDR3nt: TGTGCCAGCAGCGACGGGCCCAGTCGGCCCCAGCATTTT
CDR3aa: CASSDGPSRPQHF

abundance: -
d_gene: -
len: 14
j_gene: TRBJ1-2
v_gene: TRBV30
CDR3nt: TGTGCCTGGAACCACAGGACCACTAACTATGGCTACACCTTC
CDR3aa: CAWNHRTTNYGYTF

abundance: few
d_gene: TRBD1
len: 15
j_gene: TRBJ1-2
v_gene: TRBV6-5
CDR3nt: TGTGCCAGCAGTTACTTCTTAACAGGGGTTGATGGCTACACCTTC
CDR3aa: CASSYFLTGVDGYTF

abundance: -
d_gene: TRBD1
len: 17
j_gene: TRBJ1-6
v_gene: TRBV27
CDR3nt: TGTGCCAGCAGTCGCCGGACAGGGGGTTCCTATAATTCACCCCTCCACTTT
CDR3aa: CASSRRTGGSYNSPLHF

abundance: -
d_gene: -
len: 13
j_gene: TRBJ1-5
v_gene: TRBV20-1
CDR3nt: TGCAGTGCTAGTGACAGGCCAGATCAGCCCCAGCATTTT
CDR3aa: CSASDRPDQPQHF